The 18 T cell receptor beta chains listed next were all sequenced from one sample in a study of beta chain features in type 1 diabetes. Findings and limits, study-wide: In every one of the four CD4+ subsets, TCRB CDR3s were moderately but significantly shorter in Type 1 diabetes patients.

Reverse transcribing all isolated RNA meant expressed TCRB transcripts were sequenced. The repertoire was sequenced with immunoSEQ multiplex PCR; TCRdb's copy has only in-frame clones and lacks some. In the table there are roughly 51,000 clones, around 56% of which are singletons. Their cognate antigens are unknown. Material for sequencing was Tregs from blood. The receptors originated from a woman aged 40 to 50 with type 1 diabetes.

The CDR3 sequence is CASSYRGRTGELFF. CDR3 sequence (DNA): TGTGCCAGCAGTTACAGGGGACGCACCGGGGAGCTGTTTTTT. This chain connects TRBV27 to TRBJ2-2, with 7 bases that match TRBD1. The CDR3 is made up of 14 amino acids. V lost 4 bases and J lost 4; bases outside the gene matches: 3. The germline gives CDR1 MNHEY, CDR2 SMNVEV (reference sequence).

This clone was seen a few times. The chain links TRBV9 to TRBJ1-5; 7 bases fit TRBD1. The trim removed 3 bases at V and 6 bases at J, leaving 3 bases unmatched. The CDR3 spans 13 residues. CDR1 and CDR2 from the germline V gene are SGDLS and YYNGEE. CDR3 residues: CASSGQGTQPQHF. The CDR3 DNA reads as TGTGCCAGCAGCGGACAGGGAACTCAGCCCCAGCATTTT.

The J gene is TRBJ2-5, the V gene TRBV5-6; possible D gene TRBD2, 6 bases. The end of the DNA is better explained by TRBJ2-7, so the J call may be wrong. The V gene's germline CDR1 is SGHDT and CDR2 YYEEEE. The CDR3 length is 15 residues. In nucleotides, the CDR3 is TGTGCCAGCAGCTTGGGCCGGGGGTTCTCCTACGAGCAGTACTTC. Protein product: CASSLGRGFSYEQYF.

J is TRBJ1-1 and V is TRBV18; a weak D match, TRBD1 (6 bases). Trimming took 4 bases from V and 7 from J, leaving 13 bases between them. The germline V gene encodes CDR1 KGHSH and CDR2 LQKENI. CDR3 length equals 13 residues. The DNA of the CDR3 is TGTGCCAGCTCACGGCTGGACAGCATTGAAGCTTTCTTT. Residues: CASSRLDSIEAFF.

This clone was detected once. J is TRBJ2-3 and V is TRBV2; TRBD1 might be the D (6 bases). Trimming removed 6 bases at V and 0 bases at J, with 16 bases between. CDR3 length equals 16 residues. Germline V gene sequence: CDR1 SNHLY, CDR2 FYNNEI. CDR3 sequence reads: CASSYLTGVSTDTQYF. The CDR3 DNA is TGTGCCAGCAGCTATTTGACAGGAGTGAGCACAGATACGCAGTATTTT.

This clone appeared a few times. The V and J genes are TRBV5-1 and TRBJ1-1, with 11 nucleotides matching TRBD1. With 4 bases clipped from V and 2 bases from J, the junction kept 1 base outside the gene matches. The CDR3 extends over 14 amino acids. Germline V CDR1 and CDR2: SGHRS, YFSETQ. The CDR3 protein is CASSRTGGNTEAFF. The CDR3 DNA reads as TGCGCCAGCAGCAGGACAGGGGGCAACACTGAAGCTTTCTTT.

The V and J genes are TRBV27 and TRBJ2-2; D might be TRBD1 (5 bases). The V end lost 3 bases, the J end lost 4 bases, and 12 bases lay between the germline ends. Per germline, CDR1 MNHEY and CDR2 SMNVEV (reference sequence). The CDR3 extends over 15 amino acids. Written as DNA, the CDR3 is TGTGCCAGCAGTTTCCAGGGTTCGGTCACCGGGGAGCTGTTTTTT. As protein: CASSFQGSVTGELFF.

The genes are TRBV7-2 and TRBJ2-3; 7 nucleotides agree with TRBD2. CDR3 length: 16 amino acids. With 1 base clipped from V and 2 bases from J, the junction kept 6 bases outside the gene matches. CDR1 SGHTA and CDR2 FQGNSA come from the germline V gene. This CDR3 is CASSLGTLAVTDTQYF. DNA of the CDR3: TGTGCCAGCAGCTTAGGTACCCTAGCGGTCACAGATACGCAGTATTTT.

The chain combines TRBV15 with TRBJ2-1; tentative D call: TRBD2 (6 bases). Trimming stripped 0 bases from V and 0 bases from J, with 9 bases between. The CDR3 has 16 amino acids. Germline V gene lookup returns CDR1 LNHNV and CDR2 YYDKDF (reference sequence). CDR3 bases: TGTGCCACCAGCAGAGATCTAGCGAGCTCCTACAATGAGCAGTTCTTC. Translating gives CATSRDLASSYNEQFF.

J is TRBJ2-5 and V is TRBV11-1; TRBD2 aligns across 8 bases. The germline gives CDR1 SGHAT, CDR2 FQDESV (reference sequence). This CDR3 is built from 16 residues. V gave up 3 bases and J gave up 4 bases; unmatched junction bases: 10. DNA for the CDR3: TGTGCCAGCAGCTTTCGAAGCGGGGGCCTGGGAGAGACCCAGTACTTC. It translates to CASSFRSGGLGETQYF. The full variable domain, in which reference TRBV11-1 and TRBJ2-5 provide the parts outside the CDR3, is EAEVAQSPRYKITEKSQAVAFWCDPISGHATLYWYRQILGQGPELLVQFQDESVVDDSQLPKDRFSAERLKGVDSTLKIQPAELGDSAMYLCASSFRSGGLGETQYFGPGTRLLVL.

The chain uses TRBV29-1 and TRBJ2-6, with D perhaps matching TRBD1 (7 bases). CDR3 length equals 16 residues. Trimming shortened V by 4 bases and J by 0 bases, and 13 bases separated the two germline ends. Germline V gene sequence: CDR1 SQVTM, CDR2 ANQGSEA. CDR3 bases: TGCAGCGTTGTATTGCAGGGGGGCTCTGGGGCCAACGTCCTGACTTTC. The encoded protein is CSVVLQGGSGANVLTF.

This chain joins TRBV2 and TRBJ2-1; 9 nucleotides match TRBD1. CDR1 is SNHLY and CDR2 is FYNNEI in the germline V gene. Unmatched junction bases numbered 8, after V lost 7 bases and J lost 4 bases. The CDR3 is 15 amino acids. CDR3 in DNA: TGTGCCAGCATCCCACAGGGGGCAGGGTACAATGAGCAGTTCTTC. It codes for CASIPQGAGYNEQFF.

V usage is TRBV19 and J usage is TRBJ2-2; 10 bases agree with TRBD2. In germline, CDR1 is LNHDA, CDR2 SQIVND (reference sequence). V gave up 7 bases and J gave up 0 bases; unmatched junction bases: 2. This CDR3 is built from 15 residues. The CDR3 sequence is CASTLAGANTGELFF. CDR3 coding DNA: TGTGCCAGTACCCTAGCGGGGGCGAACACCGGGGAGCTGTTTTTT.

J is TRBJ2-1 and V is TRBV5-6; D remains ambiguous. The CDR3 runs to 13 residues. In germline, CDR1 is SGHDT, CDR2 YYEEEE. V dropped 0 bases and J dropped 6 bases, with 7 bases sitting between them. The CDR3 sequence: CASSLEAINEQFF. CDR3 in DNA: TGTGCCAGCAGCTTGGAAGCTATCAATGAGCAGTTCTTC.

Concerning this clone: This may be a read error: a much more frequent sequence differs by one nucleotide. This rearrangement joins TRBV14 to TRBJ2-3, with unresolved D. This CDR3 spans 11 amino acids. V gave up 3 bases and J gave up 4 bases, with 2 bases separating them. CDR1 is SGHDN and CDR2 is FVKESK in the germline V gene. CDR3 DNA: TGTGCCAGCAGCCACGCAGATACGCAGTATTTT. Its translation is CASSHADTQYF.

This clone was observed a few times. The chain carries TRBV19 and TRBJ1-5, with D unresolved. Germline lookup yields CDR1 LNHDA and CDR2 SQIVND (reference sequence). Trimming pared 7 bases from V and 6 bases from J, leaving 16 bases between. CDR3 length: 14 residues. The DNA for the CDR3 is TGTGCCAGTAAAGATCCAGGATCTCGTCAGCCCCAGCATTTT. The encoded protein is CASKDPGSRQPQHF.

The J gene is TRBJ2-1, the V gene TRBV9; TRBD2 aligns across 12 bases. CDR1 is SGDLS, CDR2 YYNGEE, per germline. The CDR3 spans 17 residues. Trimming cost V 1 base and J 5 bases; bases outside gene matches: 7. The CDR3 loop is CASSVLAGGPDDNEQFF. The CDR3 coding sequence is TGTGCCAGCAGCGTACTAGCGGGAGGGCCGGACGACAATGAGCAGTTCTTC.

The V call is TRBV9, the J call TRBJ1-1; D ambiguous. CDR1 and CDR2 (germline): SGDLS, YYNGEE. There are 13 residues in the CDR3. Trimming cost V 4 bases and J 1 base, with 8 bases left between them. As DNA, the CDR3 is TGTGCCAGCAGCTTTACAGCGAACACTGAAGCTTTCTTT. It is translated as CASSFTANTEAFF.